Listed below are T cell receptor beta chains from one sample, sequenced in a study of T cells in Graves' hyperthyroidism and ophthalmopathy. TCRdb reprocessed the multiplex PCR reads with MiXCR, giving one entry per CDR3 protein. This repertoire shows approximately 640,000 distinct CDR3 sequences, roughly 17% found once; its top ten account for around 16%. The sequencing sample was made of blood. Receptors originate from a man aged 50 to 60 with Graves' hyperthyroidism. CDR3s include the opening cysteine and the closing phenylalanine or tryptophan. The order of the fields is clone size, J gene, V gene, D gene, CDR3 protein, CDR3 DNA. D genes are given only for firm matches. Part of the rows lack a size; the others show once, few, many or a class for expanded clones.

clone_size: few; j_call: TRBJ1-1; v_call: TRBV2; d_call: TRBD1; cdr3_aa: CASSEGLTGVNTEAFF; cdr3_nt: TGTGCCAGCAGTGAAGGACTGACAGGGGTGAACACTGAAGCTTTCTTT
clone_size: many; j_call: TRBJ2-7; v_call: TRBV6-1; d_call: -; cdr3_aa: CASSIYSSYEQYF; cdr3_nt: TGTGCCAGCAGCATTTATAGCTCCTACGAGCAGTACTTC
clone_size: many; j_call: TRBJ2-1; v_call: TRBV2; d_call: TRBD2; cdr3_aa: CASTVRLTSGFNEQFF; cdr3_nt: TGTGCCAGCACCGTTAGACTGACTAGCGGATTCAATGAGCAGTTCTTC
clone_size: many; j_call: TRBJ2-1; v_call: TRBV30; d_call: TRBD2; cdr3_aa: CAWSVKTAGGGYNEQFF; cdr3_nt: TGTGCCTGGAGTGTAAAGACAGCGGGAGGAGGGTACAATGAGCAGTTCTTC
clone_size: few; j_call: TRBJ1-4; v_call: TRBV9; d_call: -; cdr3_aa: CASSVEGRGTNEKLFF; cdr3_nt: TGTGCCAGCAGCGTAGAGGGGCGCGGAACTAATGAAAAACTGTTTTTT
clone_size: many; j_call: TRBJ2-3; v_call: TRBV7-2; d_call: TRBD2; cdr3_aa: CASSLALGLAGGRGRDTQYF; cdr3_nt: TGTGCCAGCAGCTTAGCGCTCGGACTAGCGGGAGGCCGGGGTAGAGATACGCAGTATTTT
clone_size: -; j_call: TRBJ2-1; v_call: TRBV24-1; d_call: TRBD2; cdr3_aa: CATSDYIRTSESSYNEQFF; cdr3_nt: TGTGCCACCAGTGATTACATAAGGACTAGCGAATCCTCCTACAATGAGCAGTTCTTC
clone_size: few; j_call: TRBJ2-7; v_call: TRBV30; d_call: -; cdr3_aa: CAWSPSDKAYF; cdr3_nt: TGTGCCTGGAGTCCATCGGACAAGGCGTACTTC
clone_size: many; j_call: TRBJ1-5; v_call: TRBV29-1; d_call: TRBD1; cdr3_aa: CSVEVDRDQPQHF; cdr3_nt: TGCAGCGTTGAAGTTGACAGGGATCAGCCCCAGCATTTT
clone_size: -; j_call: TRBJ2-7; v_call: TRBV4-1; d_call: -; cdr3_aa: CASSQMLAQTISYEQYF; cdr3_nt: TGCGCCAGCAGCCAAATGTTAGCACAGACGATCTCCTACGAGCAGTACTTC
clone_size: many; j_call: TRBJ1-1; v_call: TRBV28; d_call: -; cdr3_aa: CASSLIGTVNTEAFF; cdr3_nt: TGTGCCAGCAGTTTAATCGGGACGGTGAACACTGAAGCTTTCTTT
clone_size: many; j_call: TRBJ2-7; v_call: TRBV2; d_call: TRBD2; cdr3_aa: CASKGLAGPAGEQYF; cdr3_nt: TGTGCCAGCAAAGGACTAGCGGGACCTGCGGGGGAGCAGTACTTC
clone_size: few; j_call: TRBJ2-7; v_call: TRBV27; d_call: -; cdr3_aa: CASSSSYSSYEQYF; cdr3_nt: TGTGCCAGCAGCTCCAGTTACAGCTCCTACGAGCAGTACTTC
clone_size: -; j_call: TRBJ2-7; v_call: TRBV13; d_call: TRBD1; cdr3_aa: CASSLGRGTGKREQYF; cdr3_nt: TGTGCCAGCAGCTTAGGCCGGGGGACAGGGAAACGCGAGCAGTACTTC
clone_size: many; j_call: TRBJ1-1; v_call: TRBV27; d_call: -; cdr3_aa: CASSSYLVQGMNTEAFF; cdr3_nt: TGTGCCAGCAGTTCATACCTTGTTCAGGGGATGAACACTGAAGCTTTCTTT
clone_size: -; j_call: TRBJ2-5; v_call: TRBV9; d_call: TRBD2; cdr3_aa: CASSASGASGTLGTQYF; cdr3_nt: TGTGCCAGCAGCGCATCCGGGGCTAGCGGGACCCTGGGGACCCAGTACTTC
clone_size: -; j_call: TRBJ1-3; v_call: TRBV10-3; d_call: -; cdr3_aa: CAIRQGYQAGNTIYF; cdr3_nt: TGTGCCATCAGACAGGGCTACCAAGCTGGAAACACCATATATTTT
clone_size: few; j_call: TRBJ2-7; v_call: TRBV6-1; d_call: -; cdr3_aa: CASSPRDIAYEQYF; cdr3_nt: TGTGCCAGCAGCCCCCGGGACATAGCCTACGAGCAGTACTTC
clone_size: many; j_call: TRBJ2-3; v_call: TRBV28; d_call: -; cdr3_aa: CASGVASHRDTQYF; cdr3_nt: TGTGCCAGCGGCGTAGCGTCCCACAGGGATACGCAGTATTTT
clone_size: many; j_call: TRBJ2-7; v_call: TRBV19; d_call: TRBD2; cdr3_aa: CASRLTGTSQYEQYF; cdr3_nt: TGTGCCAGTCGATTAACCGGGACTAGCCAATACGAGCAGTACTTC
clone_size: -; j_call: TRBJ2-3; v_call: TRBV5-1; d_call: TRBD1; cdr3_aa: CASSQDRGRPDTQYF; cdr3_nt: TGCGCCAGCAGCCAGGACAGGGGTAGGCCAGATACGCAGTATTTT
clone_size: -; j_call: TRBJ2-5; v_call: TRBV12-5; d_call: TRBD2; cdr3_aa: CASGKGLAGDGQETQYF; cdr3_nt: TGTGCTAGTGGTAAGGGACTAGCGGGAGATGGCCAAGAGACCCAGTACTTC
clone_size: -; j_call: TRBJ2-7; v_call: TRBV20-1; d_call: -; cdr3_aa: CSARDSGDLPYEQYF; cdr3_nt: TGCAGTGCTAGAGATTCCGGGGACCTACCCTACGAGCAGTACTTC
clone_size: many; j_call: TRBJ2-7; v_call: TRBV7-2; d_call: -; cdr3_aa: CASSLAVEQYF; cdr3_nt: TGTGCCAGCAGCCTCGCAGTAGAGCAGTACTTC
clone_size: many; j_call: TRBJ1-1; v_call: TRBV29-1; d_call: -; cdr3_aa: CSTSARDTEAFF; cdr3_nt: TGCAGCACCTCGGCCAGGGACACTGAAGCTTTCTTT
clone_size: few; j_call: TRBJ2-5; v_call: TRBV27; d_call: TRBD1; cdr3_aa: CASSFIRTGPKETQYF; cdr3_nt: TGTGCCAGCAGTTTCATCCGGACAGGGCCTAAAGAGACCCAGTACTTC
clone_size: many; j_call: TRBJ1-1; v_call: TRBV12-3/TRBV12-4; d_call: -; cdr3_aa: CASSFRTEMNTEAFF; cdr3_nt: TGTGCCAGCAGTTTCAGGACAGAGATGAACACTGAAGCTTTCTTT
clone_size: few; j_call: TRBJ1-4; v_call: TRBV5-6; d_call: -; cdr3_aa: CASSYATGNEKLFF; cdr3_nt: TGTGCCAGCAGCTATGCCACCGGTAATGAAAAACTGTTTTTT
clone_size: many; j_call: TRBJ2-1; v_call: TRBV19; d_call: -; cdr3_aa: CASSATMVSYNEQFF; cdr3_nt: TGTGCCAGTAGTGCCACAATGGTATCCTACAATGAGCAGTTCTTC
clone_size: many; j_call: TRBJ2-1; v_call: TRBV12-3/TRBV12-4; d_call: TRBD2; cdr3_aa: CASSPKGLAGVYEQFF; cdr3_nt: TGTGCCAGCAGTCCCAAGGGACTAGCGGGAGTATATGAGCAGTTCTTC
clone_size: many; j_call: TRBJ2-5; v_call: TRBV7-9; d_call: -; cdr3_aa: CASSHRPPPGETQYF; cdr3_nt: TGTGCCAGCAGCCACAGGCCCCCGCCGGGGGAGACCCAGTACTTC
clone_size: few; j_call: TRBJ1-1; v_call: TRBV7-9; d_call: -; cdr3_aa: CASSSRGGGPNTEAFF; cdr3_nt: TGTGCCAGCAGCTCCCGGGGGGGAGGGCCGAACACTGAAGCTTTCTTT
clone_size: many; j_call: TRBJ1-3; v_call: TRBV19; d_call: TRBD1; cdr3_aa: CASHGQGADSGNTIYF; cdr3_nt: TGTGCCAGCCACGGACAGGGGGCTGACTCTGGAAACACCATATATTTT